The subject of this entry is one T cell receptor beta chain. It lacks a known antigen. Relative to the germline gene, one junction end is altered; a read error may explain this. The data belong to a study of cytomegalovirus exposure and HLA in healthy donors (dated by TCRdb to the late 2010s). In terms of the full investigation: A later analysis indicated that the 90 to 150 validation repertoires were generated on the platform also employed for the 600 to 750 repertoires of the first cohort. The study was designed to test whether signatures of past pathogen exposure could be identified by cataloging public T cell receptors. To predict cytomegalovirus infection status, the study combined high-throughput TCR immunosequencing, statistical association of individual TCRs with disease status, and machine learning. Besides the first cohort of roughly 640 subjects, a separate validation cohort made up of over 95 different subjects was used.

Receptor libraries were prepared by the immunoSEQ multiplex PCR assay. The original pipeline was this. A statistical classification framework was built to diagnose cytomegalovirus status from the catalog of TCR beta chain sequences. Sourced from immuneACCESS, this table was stored by TCRdb with only in-frame sequences that have V and J called. A share of the clones is absent; for the studies checked, an unresolved V gene accounts for under half, and the remainder has no known explanation. V, J and clone size were drawn from that table, and D and trimming were deduced from the DNA. The sample data list about 140,000 clones, and about 95% of these were observed just once. The ten largest clones take up 1.5% to 2% of the sample. The donors were included in the validation cohort of 100 to 150 subjects, a group kept apart from the roughly 700-subject first cohort. The CDR3 starts with the cysteine, ends with the phenylalanine, and has 15 residues. Of the read, only the CDR3 DNA is kept; its 45 bases are in frame from base 1. Taken from the germline V gene (reference sequence), the CDR1 and CDR2 loops are SSHAT and FNYEAQ.

General conclusions and limits of the study: The classifier was reported to diagnose cytomegalovirus status with high specificity and sensitivity in both the original and validation cohorts. Of the cluster scores, 90% to 95% were above 0 in a later analysis, which found that TCRs clustered in the first cohort also tended to co-occur in the roughly 130 validation repertoires. In vitro tests confirmed that a few of the cytomegalovirus-associated TCR beta chains recognize cytomegalovirus antigens. While some public TCRs were present in many individuals, most TCR sequences turned up only very rarely across donors. The study gave a list of over 150 TCR beta chains associated with cytomegalovirus. A later analysis had no HLA typing for the validation cohort, so co-occurrence there was scored across all 130 or so repertoires. According to the authors, the approach could potentially be generalized to other disease states and immunological phenotypes.

The sequence joins TRBV7-7 to TRBJ2-3; 9 central nucleotides agree with TRBD1. The sequenced sample was PBMCs. The clonotype originates from a man between 18 and 29 years old in good health and CMV-seropositive. The DNA sequence is as follows: TGTGCTAGCAGCTTGGGACAGGGATTAACAGATACGCAGTATTTT. It is translated as CASSLGQGLTDTQYF.